This T cell receptor beta chain was recorded in a study of T cells in Graves' hyperthyroidism and ophthalmopathy. Overall study context: The initial diagnosis was the point when peripheral blood was collected, ahead of any treatment.

The TCR beta CDR3 regions underwent amplification using RNA transcripts as the source. HTBI primers were employed in a first-round RT-PCR of the TCR CDR3. One entry per CDR3 protein results from TCRdb running MiXCR on the multiplex PCR reads. Altogether around 450,000 distinct CDR3 sequences are present, around a sixth being singletons, with the ten largest covering approximately 14%. Trimming cost V 3 bases and J 6 bases, with 12 bases left between them. The CDR3 extends over 13 amino acids. Looked up from germline, CDR1 is SGDLS and CDR2 is YYNGEE. Uncontrolled infections, other autoimmune diseases, pregnancy or lactation led to exclusion of patients. Diagnostic decisions used clinical symptoms, serum thyroxine and TRAb, thyroid ultrasound and orbital computed tomography.

The receptor was isolated from a woman aged 18-29 years with Graves' hyperthyroidism. The sample comprised blood. The chain employs TRBV9 and TRBJ1-1; D gene unclear. CDR3 DNA sequence: TGTGCCAGCAGCGATGGATCGTTGGCTGAAGCTTTCTTT. This gives the protein CASSDGSLAEAFF.